This passage covers 32 T cell receptor beta chains from one sample sequenced in a study of cytomegalovirus exposure and HLA in healthy donors. Amplification used 60 Vbeta primers and 13 Jbeta primers. Profiling relied on immunoSEQ multiplex PCR, and the TCRdb table lists in-frame clones only, not all of them. This sample has 100,000 to 120,000 clones; 76% occur once, and the top ten carry around 8.8%. The sequencing sample was made of PBMCs. Receptors were obtained from a man in his forties or fifties in good health and CMV-seropositive.

The rearrangement uses TRBV7-2 and TRBJ2-1; 10 bases map to TRBD2. Germline CDR1 is SGHTA and CDR2 is FQGNSA. The CDR3 has 18 residues. The V and J ends lost 4 bases and 1 base, in that order; junction bases with no gene match: 10. As DNA, the CDR3 is TGTGCCAGCAGCTCCGGCGGAATAGCGGGGGGATCCTACAATGAGCAGTTCTTC. This gives the protein CASSSGGIAGGSYNEQFF. Supplemented by reference TRBV7-2 and TRBJ2-1, the full variable domain reads GAGVSQSPSNKVTEKGKDVELRCDPISGHTALYWYRQSLGQGLEFLIYFQGNSAPDKSGLPSDRFSAERTGGSVSTLTIQRTQQEDSAVYLCASSSGGIAGGSYNEQFFGPGTRLTVL.

The chain carries TRBV29-1 and TRBJ2-1; TRBD2 aligns across 13 bases. Germline V CDR1 and CDR2: SQVTM, ANQGSEA. This CDR3 comprises 15 residues. Trimming at V came to 7 bases and at J to 2 bases, leaving 5 bases not matched to a gene. The DNA for the CDR3 is TGCAGCGGCAGCACTAGCGGGGGGGCCTACAATGAGCAGTTCTTC. Translation gives CSGSTSGGAYNEQFF.

The chain joins TRBV5-8 to TRBJ2-7, with D perhaps TRBD1 (6 bases). The V end was cut by 5 bases, the J end by 0 bases, with 12 bases between. The CDR3 loop spans 14 amino acids. Germline assignment: CDR1 SGHTS and CDR2 YDEGEE. The DNA of the CDR3 is TGTGCCAGCAGTCCAGACAGGAACTCCTACGAGCAGTACTTC. Protein: CASSPDRNSYEQYF.

This clone was observed a handful of times. This chain joins TRBV27 and TRBJ1-5, with D perhaps TRBD1 (6 bases). The CDR3 loop spans 15 amino acids. The V gene's germline CDR1 is MNHEY and CDR2 SMNVEV (reference sequence). Trimming stripped 0 bases from V and 3 bases from J, with 9 bases between. CDR3 DNA: TGTGCCAGCAGTTTATCAGGACAGACCAATCAGCCCCAGCATTTT. Its translation is CASSLSGQTNQPQHF.

The rearrangement links TRBV6-1 to TRBJ1-3, with TRBD1 identical over 9 bases. Germline V lookup: CDR1 MNHNS, CDR2 SASEGT. V was pared by 3 bases and J by 0 bases, with 3 bases of the junction left unmatched. CDR3 length: 16 amino acids. The CDR3: CASSDATGGSGNTIYF. The CDR3 coding sequence is TGTGCCAGCAGTGACGCGACAGGGGGCTCTGGAAACACCATATATTTT.

CDR3 nucleotides: TGCGCCAGCAGCGGCGGACAGGGGCTGCACACTGAAGCTTTCTTT. Translating gives CASSGGQGLHTEAFF. V is TRBV5-1 and J is TRBJ1-1; TRBD1 aligns across 9 bases. The CDR3 contains 15 residues. The germline CDR1 and CDR2 sequences are SGHRS and YFSETQ. Trimming took 4 bases from V and 3 from J; bases not matched to a gene: 7.

This chain links TRBV7-9 with TRBJ1-6; D is uncertain. Trimming took off 5 bases at V and 4 bases at J, with 12 bases between the two ends. Germline lookup yields CDR1 SEHNR and CDR2 FQNEAQ (reference sequence). The length of the CDR3 is 15 residues. The CDR3 sequence: CASSPSGGYNSPLHF. CDR3 coding DNA: TGTGCCAGCAGCCCCAGTGGAGGTTATAATTCACCCCTCCACTTT. Full variable domain (rest looked up from reference TRBV7-9 and TRBJ1-6): DTGVSQNPRHKITKRGQNVTFRCDPISEHNRLYWYRQTLGQGPEFLTYFQNEAQLEKSRLLSDRFSAERPKGSFSTLEIQRTEQGDSAMYLCASSPSGGYNSPLHFGNGTRLTVT.

This clone was detected only a few times. This chain links TRBV28 with TRBJ2-7; 8 bases fit TRBD2. This CDR3 is 14 amino acids long. Germline-derived CDR1 and CDR2 are MDHEN and SYDVKM. Unmatched junction bases numbered 7, after V lost 7 bases and J lost 2 bases. The CDR3 here is CASTLQRGTYEQYF. In DNA, the CDR3 is TGTGCCAGCACCCTCCAGCGGGGGACCTACGAGCAGTACTTC.

The J gene is TRBJ2-3, the V gene TRBV5-4; TRBD1 is a possible D gene (7 bases). Germline V gene lookup returns CDR1 SGHNT and CDR2 YYREEE (reference sequence). V was cut by 4 bases and J by 5 bases, with 17 bases left in between. There are 15 residues in the CDR3. CDR3 in amino acids: CASSLAGGGVDTQYF. CDR3 in DNA: TGTGCCAGCAGCCTAGCTGGAGGGGGCGTAGATACGCAGTATTTT.

The chain uses TRBV7-3 and TRBJ2-7; D may be TRBD2 (5 bases). Trimming shortened V by 2 bases and J by 3 bases, and 14 bases separated the two germline ends. The CDR3 contains 15 residues. Germline CDR1 and CDR2: SGHTA and FQGTGA. The CDR3 reads CASSLGPVGNYEQYF. For the CDR3, the DNA is TGTGCCAGCAGCTTAGGACCGGTCGGGAACTACGAGCAGTACTTC.

This clone was picked up many times. V usage is TRBV19 and J usage is TRBJ2-2; D is unresolved. Trimming took 4 bases from V and 6 from J, leaving 6 bases between them. The CDR3 totals 12 residues. CDR1 LNHDA and CDR2 SQIVND come from the germline V gene (reference sequence). The CDR3 is CASSSRAGELFF. The DNA for the CDR3 is TGTGCCAGTAGTAGCCGGGCCGGGGAGCTGTTTTTT.

A single count supports this clone. The chain has TRBV20-1 and TRBJ2-3; TRBD2 might be the D (5 bases). The CDR3 has 11 amino acids. V was clipped by 6 bases and J by 10 bases, with 14 bases between them. Germline CDR1 and CDR2: DFQATT and SNEGSKA (reference sequence). CDR3 amino acids: CSAPQDGAQYF. The CDR3 DNA follows: TGCAGTGCCCCTCAAGACGGGGCGCAGTATTTT.

This sequence joins TRBV28 and TRBJ1-4, with TRBD1 matching 8 bases. CDR3 length equals 15 residues. With 8 bases clipped from V and 6 bases from J, the junction kept 11 bases outside the gene matches. Germline loops: CDR1 MDHEN, CDR2 SYDVKM. In nucleotides, the CDR3 is TGTGCCAGCGGGGACCAGGGACAGGCCTATGAAAAACTGTTTTTT. Its protein product is CASGDQGQAYEKLFF.

The rearrangement links TRBV6-1 to TRBJ1-2; D perhaps matches TRBD1 (6 bases). Germline V gene data show CDR1 as MNHNS and CDR2 as SASEGT. CDR3 length: 15 residues. V gave up 6 bases and J gave up 0 bases, with 14 bases separating them. CDR3 sequence (DNA): TGTGCCAGCAGCGCGAGGGGGACAACTAACTATGGCTACACCTTC. Translated: CASSARGTTNYGYTF.

The chain joins TRBV15 to TRBJ2-7; tentative D call: TRBD1 (5 bases). This CDR3 region has 15 residues. V was clipped by 0 bases and J by 0 bases, with 9 bases between them. The germline CDR1 and CDR2 sequences are LNHNV and YYDKDF (reference sequence). The CDR3 region is CATSRERQGSYEQYF. The CDR3 nucleotides are TGTGCCACCAGCAGAGAGAGGCAGGGCTCCTACGAGCAGTACTTC.

Regarding this clone: Sequence at one end of the junction differs from germline and may be a read error. The gene calls are TRBV6-1 and TRBJ2-4, with 11 bases identical to TRBD2. The CDR3 runs 15 residues. Germline V gene lookup returns CDR1 MNHNS and CDR2 SASEGT. This CDR3 reads CASATSGGAKNSQYF. CDR3 bases: TGTGCCAGTGCTACTAGCGGGGGAGCCAAAAACAGTCAGTACTTC.

The CDR3 region has the DNA TGCGCCAGCAGCCAAGGTTCCCGGACAGATGGCTACACCTTC. Encoded protein: CASSQGSRTDGYTF. V gene TRBV4-3 combines with J gene TRBJ1-2; the D gene is possibly TRBD1 (6 bases). CDR1 and CDR2 (germline): LGHNA, YSLEER. Trimming cost V 1 base and J 6 bases, with 12 bases left between them. The CDR3 length is 14 residues.

The genes are TRBV7-2 and TRBJ2-3, with a tentative D call TRBD2 (7 bases). The germline V gene encodes CDR1 SGHTA and CDR2 FQGNSA. V was clipped by 8 bases and J by 6 bases, with 12 bases between them. The CDR3 runs to 12 residues. In DNA form, the CDR3 reads TGTGCCAGCGGGGAGGGGGACGATACGCAGTATTTT. Protein product: CASGEGDDTQYF.

The chain carries TRBV18 and TRBJ1-3, with 7 nucleotides matching TRBD1. Per germline, CDR1 KGHSH and CDR2 LQKENI. Losses at the gene ends were 3 bases for V and 0 bases for J; bases not matched to a gene: 5. This CDR3 has 16 amino acids. CDR3 protein: CASSPGQLISGNTIYF. DNA for the CDR3: TGTGCCAGCTCACCGGGACAGTTAATCTCTGGAAACACCATATATTTT.

The table lists this clone with a count of one. V is TRBV7-9 and J is TRBJ1-2; D possibly corresponds to TRBD1 (6 bases). The CDR3 is 16 residues long. From germline, CDR1 is SEHNR and CDR2 FQNEAQ (reference sequence). Trimming removed 5 bases at V and 4 bases at J, with 20 bases between. The CDR3 region has the DNA TGTGCCAGCAGCCAGGGCAGGGGCCAGCTAGGCTATGGCTACACCTTC. Translating gives CASSQGRGQLGYGYTF.

This rearrangement joins TRBV7-3 to TRBJ2-1; TRBD1 matches 8 bases. CDR3 length equals 14 residues. Germline V gene sequence: CDR1 SGHTA, CDR2 FQGTGA. Trimming took 5 bases from V and 9 from J; bases not matched to a gene: 9. The chain's CDR3 is CASSRDRWDREQFF. CDR3 coding DNA: TGTGCCAGCAGCCGGGACAGGTGGGATCGTGAGCAGTTCTTC.

J is TRBJ2-2 and V is TRBV27; 12 bases align to TRBD1. Germline CDR1 reads MNHEY; CDR2 reads SMNVEV (reference sequence). The CDR3 loop spans 14 amino acids. The V and J ends lost 6 bases and 7 bases, in that order; junction bases with no gene match: 3. The CDR3 spells CASRGTGGLGELFF. The CDR3 DNA reads as TGTGCCAGCAGGGGGACAGGGGGCCTCGGGGAGCTGTTTTTT.

The chain employs TRBV6-1 and TRBJ2-7; D is ambiguous. The CDR3 is made up of 14 amino acids. V lost 6 bases and J lost 0, with 12 bases in between. Germline V gene sequence: CDR1 MNHNS, CDR2 SASEGT. The CDR3, as DNA: TGTGCCAGCAGGGCTACACAGAGCTCCTACGAGCAGTACTTC. Amino acids: CASRATQSSYEQYF.

The sample holds a few counts of this clone. The chain employs TRBV5-6 and TRBJ1-4, with 11 positions matching TRBD1. Germline V gives CDR1 SGHDT, CDR2 YYEEEE. The trim removed 4 bases at V and 8 bases at J, leaving 4 bases unmatched. There are 14 residues in the CDR3. CDR3 amino acids: CASSEDRGREKLFF. CDR3 coding DNA: TGTGCCAGCAGCGAGGACAGGGGGCGCGAAAAACTGTTTTTT.

The gene calls are TRBV7-9 and TRBJ2-7; D is possibly TRBD2 (6 bases). The CDR3 length is 15 residues. The V gene's germline CDR1 is SEHNR and CDR2 FQNEAQ (reference sequence). The V end was cut by 1 base, the J end by 3 bases, with 13 bases between. CDR3 residues: CASSLVRGGGYEQYF. The CDR3 region has the DNA TGTGCCAGCAGCTTAGTGCGGGGTGGTGGCTACGAGCAGTACTTC. Full variable domain (rest looked up from reference TRBV7-9 and TRBJ2-7): DTGVSQNPRHKITKRGQNVTFRCDPISEHNRLYWYRQTLGQGPEFLTYFQNEAQLEKSRLLSDRFSAERPKGSFSTLEIQRTEQGDSAMYLCASSLVRGGGYEQYFGPGTRLTVT.

The genes are TRBV7-3 and TRBJ2-3; 9 bases match TRBD1. Germline V gene lookup returns CDR1 SGHTA and CDR2 FQGTGA. V shed 1 base, J shed 5 bases, and the junction held 1 base outside the gene matches. The CDR3 has 14 residues. The CDR3: CASSLKGQGDTQYF. DNA for the CDR3: TGTGCCAGCAGCTTAAAGGGACAGGGAGATACGCAGTATTTT.

The gene calls are TRBV5-6 and TRBJ1-2; 8 nucleotides agree with TRBD1. Trimming cost V 4 bases and J 4 bases; bases outside gene matches: 9. The CDR3 loop spans 15 amino acids. CDR1 SGHDT and CDR2 YYEEEE come from the germline V gene. CDR3 residues: CASSRTGGGLYGYTF. The CDR3 region has the DNA TGTGCCAGCAGCCGTACAGGGGGGGGGCTCTATGGCTACACCTTC. Filled out from reference TRBV5-6 and TRBJ1-2, the complete variable domain reads DAGVTQSPTHLIKTRGQQVTLRCSPKSGHDTVSWYQQALGQGPQFIFQYYEEEERQRGNFPDRFSGHQFPNYSSELNVNALLLGDSALYLCASSRTGGGLYGYTFGSGTRLTVV.

V is TRBV5-8 and J is TRBJ2-3; 7 positions match TRBD1. Germline V lookup: CDR1 SGHTS, CDR2 YDEGEE. This CDR3 has 15 amino acids. V was pared by 3 bases and J by 4 bases, with 8 bases of the junction left unmatched. CDR3 coding DNA: TGTGCCAGCAGCTCGACAGGGAGATCCGCAGATACGCAGTATTTT. This codes for CASSSTGRSADTQYF.

V usage is TRBV7-9 and J usage is TRBJ2-5; 13 bases are a match to TRBD2. The germline V gene encodes CDR1 SEHNR and CDR2 FQNEAQ (reference sequence). Germline trimming cut 4 bases from V and 1 base from J; bases unmatched to any gene: 3. The CDR3 is made up of 16 amino acids. This CDR3 reads CASSSGLAGFQETQYF. In DNA, the CDR3 is TGTGCCAGCAGCTCGGGACTAGCGGGGTTCCAAGAGACCCAGTACTTC.

The chain recombines TRBV5-1 with TRBJ2-5; D remains unclear. The CDR3 is 12 amino acids. Germline assignment: CDR1 SGHRS and CDR2 YFSETQ. Trimming removed 1 base at V and 2 bases at J, with 3 bases between. In nucleotides, the CDR3 is TGCGCCAGCAGCTTGACACAAGAGACCCAGTACTTC. Amino acids: CASSLTQETQYF.

The J gene is TRBJ1-5, the V gene TRBV6-5; 11 bases agree with TRBD1. The germline gives CDR1 MNHEY, CDR2 SVGAGI. This CDR3 has 14 residues. V shed 6 bases, J shed 7 bases, and the junction held 5 bases outside the gene matches. CDR3 sequence (DNA): TGTGCCAGCAGGCCAGGGACAGGGGGGCAGCCCCAGCATTTT. Its translation is CASRPGTGGQPQHF.

The chain is built from TRBV5-6 and TRBJ2-5; perhaps TRBD1 as D (6 bases). CDR3 size: 13 residues. Germline V gives CDR1 SGHDT, CDR2 YYEEEE. Trimming cost V 1 base and J 5 bases, with 9 bases left between them. The CDR3 is CASSLQGTETQYF. CDR3 DNA: TGTGCCAGCAGCTTGCAGGGGACGGAGACCCAGTACTTC.